The 21 T cell receptor beta chains in this list originate from one sample, sequenced in a study of CD8 T cells in ankylosing spondylitis. Study results and caveats: Ankylosing spondylitis blood appeared to carry a characteristic TCR beta motif of fewer than 10 highly homologous variants.

These receptors have no identified antigens. One entry per CDR3 protein results from TCRdb running MiXCR on the 5' RACE reads. The data show fewer than 450,000 distinct CDR3 sequences, 17% seen once. Sample: blood, either unsorted or a sorted T cell fraction (not recorded which). These receptors originate from a male donor with ankylosing spondylitis.

The rearrangement uses TRBV6-5 and TRBJ1-2; D might be TRBD1 (5 bases). Between the trimmed V and J ends, which lost 0 bases and 8 bases, there was a span of 13 bases. The CDR3 sequence is 14 residues long. From germline, CDR1 is MNHEY and CDR2 SVGAGI. CDR3 sequence: CASSYSGIPGGYTF. The CDR3 coding sequence is TGTGCCAGCAGTTACTCCGGGATACCAGGGGGCTACACCTTC.

The chain is built from TRBV30 and TRBJ1-6; D is possibly TRBD1 (6 bases). In germline, CDR1 is GTSNPN, CDR2 SVGIG (reference sequence). Trimming removed 2 bases at V and 8 bases at J, with 10 bases between. The CDR3 totals 13 residues. The CDR3 sequence: CAWSQGSDSPLHF. CDR3 DNA sequence: TGTGCCTGGAGTCAGGGGTCGGATTCACCCCTCCACTTT.

The CDR3 DNA reads as TGCAGTGCAGCTGGGACTAGCTACGGTGAGCAGTTCTTC. Translating it yields CSAAGTSYGEQFF. The V gene is TRBV20-1, the J gene TRBJ2-1; 9 bases align to TRBD2. The germline CDR1 and CDR2 sequences are DFQATT and SNEGSKA (reference sequence). The CDR3 spans 13 residues. J lost 9 bases, V lost 6 bases, and 9 bases had no gene match.

This rearrangement joins TRBV4-1 to TRBJ1-2; possible D gene TRBD1, 5 bases. Germline V gives CDR1 MGHRA, CDR2 YSYEKL. The CDR3 is 14 residues long. V was trimmed by 0 bases and J by 8 bases, leaving 13 bases between them. The CDR3 coding sequence is TGCGCCAGCAGCCAAGAAGAAGGGGTGTGGGGCTACACCTTC. This encodes CASSQEEGVWGYTF.

This clonotype was detected only a few times. The chain links TRBV5-1 to TRBJ1-6, with 9 bases fitting TRBD1. The CDR3 is 16 residues long. CDR1 is SGHRS and CDR2 is YFSETQ in the germline V gene. J lost 5 bases, V lost 4 bases, and 7 bases had no gene match. The CDR3 nucleotides read TGCGCCAGCAGCCCAAACCGGGACAGGGATAATTCACCCCTCCACTTT. Its protein product is CASSPNRDRDNSPLHF.

V gene TRBV11-2 combines with J gene TRBJ2-2; possible D gene TRBD2, 6 bases. This CDR3 is 15 amino acids long. The germline gives CDR1 SGHAT, CDR2 FQNNGV. Deletions cut 4 bases from V and 4 bases from J, with 13 bases between. The chain's CDR3 is CASSSAGTLTGELFF. In DNA, the CDR3 is TGTGCCAGCAGCTCAGCCGGGACTCTCACCGGGGAGCTGTTTTTT.

This clonotype was recorded at least ten times. This chain joins TRBV5-6 and TRBJ2-7; D is possibly TRBD2 (6 bases). V was cut by 3 bases and J by 6 bases, with 10 bases left in between. The length of the CDR3 is 12 residues. Germline CDR1 is SGHDT and CDR2 is YYEEEE. The DNA of the CDR3 is TGTGCCAGCAGCTGGGGGAGGACCGAGCAGTACTTC. Translated, it gives CASSWGRTEQYF.

There are a few counts of this clonotype. The V gene is TRBV20-1, the J gene TRBJ1-6; 9 bases map to TRBD1. V lost 3 bases and J lost 8; bases outside the gene matches: 2. The CDR3 totals 13 residues. CDR1 is DFQATT, CDR2 SNEGSKA, per germline (reference sequence). The CDR3 sequence: CSASGTGYSPLHF. The DNA of the CDR3 is TGCAGTGCTAGCGGGACAGGGTATTCACCCCTCCACTTT.

CDR3 DNA: TGTGCCAGCAGCTTAAAAGGGACAGACTACGAGCAGTACTTC. It encodes CASSLKGTDYEQYF. This chain links TRBV7-9 with TRBJ2-7; TRBD1 matches at 7 bases. Trimming cost V 2 bases and J 3 bases; bases outside gene matches: 4. Germline CDR1 is SEHNR and CDR2 is FQNEAQ (reference sequence). The CDR3 runs 14 residues.

The rearrangement joins TRBV12-3 or TRBV12-4 to TRBJ1-2, with D perhaps matching TRBD1 (5 bases). Between the trimmed V and J ends, which lost 5 bases and 2 bases, there was a span of 12 bases. This CDR3 region has 14 residues. In nucleotides, the CDR3 is TGTGCCAGCAGTAGCCGGGACCTAAACTATGGCTACACCTTC. Protein: CASSSRDLNYGYTF.

V and J are TRBV28 and TRBJ1-3; tentatively, D is TRBD1 (5 bases). CDR3 size: 15 residues. The germline V gene has CDR1 MDHEN and CDR2 SYDVKM. V lost 6 bases to trimming and J lost 0 bases, with 12 bases between them. In DNA form, the CDR3 reads TGTGCCAGCAGCACAGGAGACAACTCTGGAAACACCATATATTTT. Translation gives CASSTGDNSGNTIYF. The full variable domain, in which reference TRBV28 and TRBJ1-3 provide the parts outside the CDR3, is DVKVTQSSRYLVKRTGEKVFLECVQDMDHENMFWYRQDPGLGLRLIYFSYDVKMKEKGDIPEGYSVSREKKERFSLILESASTNQTSMYLCASSTGDNSGNTIYFGEGSWLTVV.

CDR3 in amino acids: CASSDAGGEAFF. CDR3 sequence (DNA): TGTGCCAGCAGTGACGCCGGGGGAGAAGCTTTCTTT. This chain uses TRBV6-5 with TRBJ1-1; possibly TRBD1 for D (5 bases). Trimming removed 5 bases at V and 8 bases at J, with 12 bases between. The CDR3 is made up of 12 amino acids. Germline V gives CDR1 MNHEY, CDR2 SVGAGI.

This clonotype was recorded at least ten times. V usage is TRBV7-9 and J usage is TRBJ2-2, with no clear D. CDR3 length equals 12 residues. Trimming removed 5 bases from V and 6 bases from J, with 7 bases in between. CDR1 SEHNR and CDR2 FQNEAQ come from the germline V gene (reference sequence). The CDR3 bases are TGTGCCAGCAGCCCTACATCCGGGGAGCTGTTTTTT. This encodes CASSPTSGELFF.

This clonotype was detected ten times or more. The chain links TRBV20-1 to TRBJ2-1; TRBD1 is a possible D gene (6 bases). This CDR3 comprises 16 residues. V lost 2 bases to trimming and J lost 11 bases, with 25 bases between them. The V gene's germline CDR1 is DFQATT and CDR2 SNEGSKA (reference sequence). CDR3 bases: TGCAGTGCTAGAAGTCCGGGCAGAAGGGGGTTCTTTAAGCAGTTCTTC. It translates to CSARSPGRRGFFKQFF.

This clonotype was seen a handful of times. The chain combines TRBV12-3 or TRBV12-4 with TRBJ1-2, with 8 bases that match TRBD1. This CDR3 has 14 amino acids. The V and J ends lost 6 bases and 1 base, in that order; junction bases with no gene match: 4. The CDR3 spells CASRSTGGNYGYTF. CDR3 DNA: TGTGCCAGCAGATCAACAGGGGGTAACTATGGCTACACCTTC.

The rearrangement links TRBV6-1 to TRBJ1-2; TRBD1 agrees at 9 bases. In germline, CDR1 is MNHNS, CDR2 SASEGT. J gave up 5 bases and V 3 bases, and 4 bases lay outside the gene matches. CDR3 size: 14 residues. The CDR3 reads CASSEGTGLYGYTF. CDR3 sequence (DNA): TGTGCCAGCAGTGAGGGGACAGGGTTATATGGCTACACCTTC.

This clonotype appeared a few times. The chain couples TRBV9 to TRBJ2-1, with 8 bases that match TRBD1. There are 15 residues in the CDR3. The germline gives CDR1 SGDLS, CDR2 YYNGEE. The J segment lost 7 bases and the V segment lost 4 bases, leaving 10 bases of the junction unmatched. CDR3 coding DNA: TGTGCCAGCAGCCCAGGAGACAGGGGTAGGAATGAGCAGTTCTTC. As protein: CASSPGDRGRNEQFF.

CDR3 bases: TGCAGTGCTAGAGCTAGCGGGCCGGGCTACGAGCAGTACTTC. Translated: CSARASGPGYEQYF. This chain joins TRBV20-1 and TRBJ2-7; TRBD2 aligns across 8 bases. The germline V gene has CDR1 DFQATT and CDR2 SNEGSKA (reference sequence). The trim removed 1 base at V and 3 bases at J, leaving 5 bases unmatched. This CDR3 spans 14 amino acids.

The V call is TRBV7-9, the J call TRBJ2-4; TRBD1 matches at 7 bases. The germline V gene encodes CDR1 SEHNR and CDR2 FQNEAQ (reference sequence). The CDR3 runs to 17 residues. V gave up 3 bases and J gave up 0 bases; unmatched junction bases: 8. CDR3 loop: CASSLWQGDRAKNIQYF. The CDR3 DNA reads TGTGCCAGCAGCTTGTGGCAGGGGGATCGAGCCAAAAACATTCAGTACTTC.

V gene TRBV4-2 combines with J gene TRBJ2-5; 9 nucleotides align to TRBD2. This CDR3 spans 17 amino acids. V lost 1 base to trimming and J lost 9 bases; unmatched junction nucleotides: 15. Germline V gene sequence: CDR1 LGHNA, CDR2 YNFKEQ. The CDR3, as DNA: TGTGCCAGCAGCCAAGCCCAAGCTAGCGGGGCCTCGGTGGCCCAGTACTTC. It yields the protein CASSQAQASGASVAQYF.

This clonotype showed up just a few times. This rearrangement joins TRBV29-1 to TRBJ1-1; D is unresolved. CDR3 length equals 11 residues. Germline V gene sequence: CDR1 SQVTM, CDR2 ANQGSEA. V lost 4 bases and J 6 bases, leaving 9 bases between the germline ends. CDR3 nucleotide sequence: TGCAGCGTTGCCTATAACGCTGAAGCTTTCTTT. Translated: CSVAYNAEAFF.